Each of the 15 T cell receptor beta chains below was sequenced from the same sample in a study of blood T cell repertoires in COVID-19. Libraries were prepared by immunoSEQ multiplex PCR; TCRdb keeps only in-frame clonotypes and omits some of them. This table holds 250,000 to 350,000 clones, approximately 85% found once. Input material: peripheral blood. These receptors were collected from a woman in her forties or fifties with acute or convalescent COVID-19.

V gene TRBV6-1 combines with J gene TRBJ2-1, with TRBD2 identical over 13 bases. The CDR3 is 20 amino acids. Germline values: CDR1 MNHNS, CDR2 SASEGT. V shed 2 bases and J 0 bases; nucleotides not matched to a gene: 10. The CDR3 reads CASSEILGLAGPSSYNEQFF. Here the CDR3 DNA reads TGTGCCAGCAGTGAAATTTTGGGACTAGCGGGACCGAGCTCCTACAATGAGCAGTTCTTC.

In this sample, this clone turned up once. The chain uses TRBV4-1 and TRBJ2-1; tentative D call: TRBD2 (6 bases). The germline V gene has CDR1 MGHRA and CDR2 YSYEKL. The ends were cut back, 2 bases at V and 4 bases at J, with 12 bases in the middle. This CDR3 contains 15 residues. CDR3 sequence (DNA): TGCGCCAGCAGCCAATGGGACTCGGGGTACAATGAGCAGTTCTTC. It encodes CASSQWDSGYNEQFF.

This chain's CDR3 is CASSHVSGRANYGYTF. CDR3 DNA sequence: TGTGCCAGCAGCCACGTTAGTGGGAGAGCTAACTATGGCTACACCTTC. V is TRBV7-9 and J is TRBJ1-2, with no clear D. Per the germline V gene, CDR1 is SEHNR and CDR2 is FQNEAQ (reference sequence). Deletions cut 5 bases from V and 0 bases from J, with 16 bases between. The CDR3 is 16 amino acids.

This chain uses TRBV12-3 or TRBV12-4 with TRBJ2-7; the D is unclear. The germline V and J ends were trimmed by 6 bases and 7 bases, with 13 bases remaining between them. The CDR3 contains 12 residues. The CDR3 DNA reads as TGTGCCAGCAGCCTCATAGTTCGAGAGCAGTACTTC. Translating it yields CASSLIVREQYF.

With regard to this clone: The junction departs from germline at one end; a sequencing error may be responsible. The rearrangement joins TRBV6-2 or TRBV6-3 to TRBJ1-3; D remains ambiguous. Germline CDR1 is MNHEY and CDR2 is SVGEGT. The CDR3 is 14 amino acids. CDR3 in amino acids: CASSYSHSGNTIYF. Here the CDR3 DNA reads TGTGCCAGCAGCTACTCCCACTCTGGAAACACCATATATTTT.

The V and J genes are TRBV4-1 and TRBJ1-1, with TRBD1 matching 8 bases. The CDR3 has 18 residues. Unmatched junction bases numbered 13, after V lost 1 base and J lost 3 bases. Germline V gives CDR1 MGHRA, CDR2 YSYEKL. CDR3 region: CASSQVTTSGGKDTEAFF. In DNA, the CDR3 is TGCGCCAGCAGCCAAGTTACAACCTCAGGGGGCAAAGACACTGAAGCTTTCTTT.

The rearrangement joins TRBV6-2 or TRBV6-3 to TRBJ2-3, with TRBD2 matching 9 bases. The CDR3 has 15 residues. Per the germline V gene, CDR1 is MNHEY and CDR2 is SVGEGT. Losses at the gene ends were 6 bases for V and 5 bases for J; bases not matched to a gene: 9. In nucleotides, the CDR3 is TGTGCCAGCAGCACCCCCGGGACTAGCTTAGATACGCAGTATTTT. Amino acid sequence: CASSTPGTSLDTQYF.

The gene calls are TRBV6-2 or TRBV6-3 and TRBJ2-1, with unresolved D. Per the germline V gene, CDR1 is MNHEY and CDR2 is SVGEGT. The CDR3 totals 12 residues. V was shortened by 5 bases and J by 9 bases, with 11 bases between the two germline ends. For the CDR3, the DNA is TGTGCCAGCAGTGCCCAATTTAGTGAGCAGTTCTTC. It yields the protein CASSAQFSEQFF.

The chain combines TRBV18 with TRBJ2-1, with 10 bases identical to TRBD2. Germline values: CDR1 KGHSH, CDR2 LQKENI. Trimming at V came to 1 base and at J to 2 bases, leaving 2 bases not matched to a gene. This CDR3 has 16 amino acids. CDR3 region: CASSPQAGGTYNEQFF. Written as DNA, the CDR3 is TGTGCCAGCTCACCACAAGCGGGAGGGACCTACAATGAGCAGTTCTTC.

This clone has a handful of counts. CDR3 sequence reads: CASSLASGDTDTQYF. CDR3 coding DNA: TGTGCCAGCAGCTTAGCCTCGGGGGACACAGATACGCAGTATTTT. The chain uses TRBV7-2 and TRBJ2-3, with a tentative D call TRBD2 (6 bases). Per germline, CDR1 SGHTA and CDR2 FQGNSA. The V end was cut by 0 bases, the J end by 2 bases, with 9 bases between. The CDR3 is 15 amino acids.

The chain joins TRBV24-1 to TRBJ1-1, with D possibly TRBD1 on 5 matching bases. This CDR3 is 15 amino acids long. Trimming removed 2 bases at V and 3 bases at J, with 12 bases between. Germline values: CDR1 KGHDR, CDR2 SFDVKD. This CDR3 is CATSDSAGGDTEAFF. Here the CDR3 DNA reads TGTGCCACCAGTGATTCCGCCGGGGGGGACACTGAAGCTTTCTTT.

This clone has only one observation. This rearrangement joins TRBV7-9 to TRBJ2-1; no firm D call. V lost 0 bases and J lost 5, with 8 bases in between. Germline lookup yields CDR1 SEHNR and CDR2 FQNEAQ (reference sequence). CDR3 length: 14 residues. CDR3 bases: TGTGCCAGCAGCTTAGCGCGGCCCAACAATGAGCAGTTCTTC. Protein: CASSLARPNNEQFF.

In its sample, this clone was seen a few times. The CDR3 region has the DNA TGTGCCAGCACTACACAGGGATCTGGCTACACCTTC. Protein: CASTTQGSGYTF. The chain joins TRBV21-1 to TRBJ1-2; TRBD1 was called by the table and not checked on the DNA. TRBV21-1 is marked as a pseudogene. The CDR3 runs to 12 residues.

This clone was counted a single time. V usage is TRBV2 and J usage is TRBJ1-5; D may be TRBD1 (5 bases). This CDR3 has 16 residues. Germline CDR1 and CDR2: SNHLY and FYNNEI. V gave up 2 bases and J gave up 3 bases, with 14 bases separating them. The CDR3 DNA reads as TGTGCCAGCAGTGAACAGGGTATCCAGAACAATCAGCCCCAGCATTTT. It translates to CASSEQGIQNNQPQHF.

This sequence joins TRBV2 and TRBJ2-7; D is possibly TRBD2 (6 bases). V was cut by 4 bases and J by 7 bases, with 14 bases left in between. CDR3 length: 13 amino acids. The V gene's germline CDR1 is SNHLY and CDR2 FYNNEI. Here the CDR3 reads CASSGGEHQEQYF. The DNA of the CDR3 is TGTGCCAGCAGTGGGGGGGAGCACCAAGAGCAGTACTTC.